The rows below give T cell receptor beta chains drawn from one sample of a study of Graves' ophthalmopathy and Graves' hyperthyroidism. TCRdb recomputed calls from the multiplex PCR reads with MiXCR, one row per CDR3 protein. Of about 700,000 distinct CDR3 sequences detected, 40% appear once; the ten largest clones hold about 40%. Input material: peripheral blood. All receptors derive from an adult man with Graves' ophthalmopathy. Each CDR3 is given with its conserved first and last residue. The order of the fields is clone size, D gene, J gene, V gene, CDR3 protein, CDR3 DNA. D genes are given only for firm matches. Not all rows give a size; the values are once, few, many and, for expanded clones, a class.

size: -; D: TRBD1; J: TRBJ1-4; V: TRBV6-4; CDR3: CASRTPRTPGGNEKLFF; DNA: TGTGCCAGCAGGACCCCCCGAACCCCAGGGGGGAATGAAAAACTGTTTTTT
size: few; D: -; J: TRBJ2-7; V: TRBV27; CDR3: CASSQGRTGYEQYF; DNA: TGTGCCAGCAGCCAAGGCCGTACTGGGTACGAGCAGTACTTC
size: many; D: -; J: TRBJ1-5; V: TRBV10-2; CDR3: CASSGQGADQPQHF; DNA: TGCGCCAGCAGCGGCCAGGGAGCGGATCAGCCCCAGCATTTT
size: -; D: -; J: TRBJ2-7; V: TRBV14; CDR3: CASSYAGPRSYEQYF; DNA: TGTGCCAGCAGTTACGCAGGGCCCCGCTCCTACGAGCAGTACTTC
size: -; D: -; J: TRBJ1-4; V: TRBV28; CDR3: CASSSDGTTNEKLFF; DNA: TGTGCCAGCAGTTCCGACGGTACAACTAATGAAAAACTGTTTTTT
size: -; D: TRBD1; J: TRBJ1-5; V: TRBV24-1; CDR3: CASSSQGGDQPQHF; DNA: TGTGCCAGCTCTTCACAGGGGGGGGATCAGCCCCAGCATTTT
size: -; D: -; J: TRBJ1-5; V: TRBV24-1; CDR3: CATSETAGAGEQPQHF; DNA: TGTGCCACCAGTGAAACAGCGGGAGCGGGTGAGCAGCCCCAGCATTTT
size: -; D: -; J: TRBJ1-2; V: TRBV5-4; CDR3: CASSFGPGDGYTF; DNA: TGTGCCAGCAGTTTTGGGCCAGGGGATGGCTACACCTTC
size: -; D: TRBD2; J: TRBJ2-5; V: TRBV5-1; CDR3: CASSLDEREGTYF; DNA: TGCGCCAGCAGCTTGGACGAGCGGGAGGGTACGTACTTC
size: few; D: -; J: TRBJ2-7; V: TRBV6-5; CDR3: CAISELGRSEQYF; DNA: TGTGCCATCAGTGAGTTGGGCAGGTCAGAGCAGTACTTC
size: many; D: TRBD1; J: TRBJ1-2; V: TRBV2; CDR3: CASSLHARGSDYGYTF; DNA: TGTGCCAGCAGCTTACATGCCAGGGGGTCAGACTATGGCTACACCTTC
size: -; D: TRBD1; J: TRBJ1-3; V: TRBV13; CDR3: CASSSTGGGLSGNTIYF; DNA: TGTGCCAGCAGCTCAACAGGGGGCGGCCTCTCTGGAAACACCATATATTTT
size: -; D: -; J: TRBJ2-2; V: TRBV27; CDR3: CASSSGVGELFF; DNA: TGTGCCAGCAGTTCCGGAGTAGGGGAGCTGTTTTTT
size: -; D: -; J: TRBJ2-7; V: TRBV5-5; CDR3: CASSQDYMDQPYEQYF; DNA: TGTGCCAGCAGCCAAGACTACATGGACCAGCCCTACGAGCAGTACTTC
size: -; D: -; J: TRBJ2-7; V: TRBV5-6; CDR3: CASSLLGQSGSSYEQYF; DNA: TGTGCCAGCAGCTTATTAGGCCAGAGCGGTAGCTCCTACGAGCAGTACTTC
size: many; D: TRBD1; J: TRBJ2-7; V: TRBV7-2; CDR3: CASSLGSGTGAYEQYF; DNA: TGTGCCAGCAGCTTAGGGTCAGGGACAGGGGCCTACGAGCAGTACTTC
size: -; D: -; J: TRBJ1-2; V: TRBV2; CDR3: CASSGVGGNYGYTF; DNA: TGTGCCAGCTCGGGAGTCGGGGGGAACTATGGCTACACCTTC
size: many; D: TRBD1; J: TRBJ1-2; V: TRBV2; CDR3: CASSGTGAVYGYTF; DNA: TGTGCCAGCAGTGGGACAGGTGCTGTCTATGGCTACACCTTC
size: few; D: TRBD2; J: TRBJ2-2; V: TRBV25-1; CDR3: CASSSIPVLAGGRTGELFF; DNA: TGTGCCAGCAGTTCCATCCCCGTACTAGCGGGGGGGCGTACCGGGGAGCTGTTTTTT
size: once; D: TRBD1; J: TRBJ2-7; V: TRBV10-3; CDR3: CASRWGQGAIEQYF; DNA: TGTGCCAGCAGATGGGGACAGGGGGCGATCGAGCAGTACTTC
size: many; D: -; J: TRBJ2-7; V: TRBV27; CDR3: CASSLAGREQYF; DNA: TGTGCCAGCAGCTTAGCCGGTAGGGAGCAGTACTTC
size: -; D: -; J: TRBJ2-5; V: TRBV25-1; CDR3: CASSSVGGPSQETQYF; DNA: TGTGCCAGCAGTTCCGTCGGAGGGCCGAGCCAAGAGACCCAGTACTTC
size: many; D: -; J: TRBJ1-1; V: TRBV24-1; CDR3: CATSDSGVNTEAFF; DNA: TGTGCCACCAGTGATTCCGGAGTGAACACTGAAGCTTTCTTT
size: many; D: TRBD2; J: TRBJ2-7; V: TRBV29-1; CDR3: CSVDVILAGKEYEQYF; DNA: TGCAGCGTTGATGTCATACTAGCGGGAAAGGAATACGAGCAGTACTTC
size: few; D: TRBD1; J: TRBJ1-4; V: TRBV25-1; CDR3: CASSPRGRGEKLFF; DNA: TGCGCCAGCAGTCCCAGGGGGCGCGGTGAAAAACTGTTTTTT
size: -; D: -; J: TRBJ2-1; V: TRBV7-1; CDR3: CASSSGAEQFF; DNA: TGTGCCAGCAGCTCCGGGGCTGAGCAGTTCTTC